The clone carrying this T cell receptor (beta chain) was counted many times. Its antigen remains unknown. Patients aged 18 to 65 had newly diagnosed hyperthyroidism lasting under 2 months. Diagnoses rested on clinical symptoms, serum thyroxine and TRAb, thyroid ultrasound and orbital computed tomography. The authors obtained PBMCs from roughly 10 ml of fresh peripheral blood. Trimming shortened V by 5 bases and J by 1 base, and 11 bases separated the two germline ends. The CDR3 is 14 residues long. The data are from a study of T cells in Graves' hyperthyroidism and ophthalmopathy. Whole-study findings and limits: Also found in blood were most expanded thyroid clonotypes above 0.001.

TCR beta CDR3 region amplification was performed from RNA transcripts. With the HTBI primer set, the TCR CDR3 went through a first round of RT-PCR. TCRdb recomputed calls from the multiplex PCR reads with MiXCR, one row per CDR3 protein. The sample yields around 430,000 distinct CDR3 sequences, about 15% seen once. The receptor comes from a woman in her twenties or thirties with Graves' hyperthyroidism. Sequenced: blood. The V and J genes are TRBV12-3 or TRBV12-4 and TRBJ1-1, with D possibly being TRBD1 (6 bases). CDR3 loop: CASSRQVPNTEAFF. In DNA form, the CDR3 reads TGTGCCAGCAGTCGACAGGTTCCGAACACTGAAGCTTTCTTT.